The clone carrying this TCR beta chain was found once. The antigen is unknown. The entry originates in a study of OX40 agonist ivuxolimab in advanced cancers. Study-level background: Six ivuxolimab dose levels, 0.01 to 10 mg/kg, were given intravenously every 2 weeks. Findings of the study overall: Specificity for antigen went undetermined in the expanded peripheral T cells. Some nonresponders also had low normalized T-cell clonal expansion. Relative to CD4+, CD8+ T cells held more expanded clones on average.

Sequencing was performed with immunoSEQ multiplex PCR; in TCRdb, only in-frame clones are kept and a portion is missing. The sample shows 60,000 to 80,000 clones, about 81% of them seen only once. V was pared by 1 base and J by 5 bases, with 6 bases of the junction left unmatched. Germline loops: CDR1 MGHRA, CDR2 YSYEKL. The CDR3 sequence is 16 residues long. The receptor comes from an adult with an advanced solid tumor such as melanoma, head and neck, liver or kidney cancer. The rearrangement links TRBV4-1 to TRBJ2-2, with 8 bases that match TRBD2. The starting material was CD4+ or CD8+ T cells sorted from blood, obtained in a trial of the OX40 agonist ivuxolimab. Here the CDR3 DNA reads TGCGCCAGCAGCCAAGGGGTAGCGGGGAGAACCGGGGAGCTGTTTTTT. Protein sequence: CASSQGVAGRTGELFF.